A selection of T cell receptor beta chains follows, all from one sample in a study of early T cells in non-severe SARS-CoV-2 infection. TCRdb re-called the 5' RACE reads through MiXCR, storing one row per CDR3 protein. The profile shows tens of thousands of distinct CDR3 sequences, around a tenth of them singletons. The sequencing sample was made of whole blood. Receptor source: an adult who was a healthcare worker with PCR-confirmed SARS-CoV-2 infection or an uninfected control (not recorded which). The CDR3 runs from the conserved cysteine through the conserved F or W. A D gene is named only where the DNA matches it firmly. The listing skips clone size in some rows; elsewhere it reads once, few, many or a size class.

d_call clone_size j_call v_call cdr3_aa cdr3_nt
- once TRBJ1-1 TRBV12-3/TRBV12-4 CASSLVGGLNTEAFF TGTGCCAGCAGTTTAGTTGGGGGTCTGAACACTGAAGCTTTCTTT
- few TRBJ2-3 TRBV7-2 CASSLMPSAGWGTDTQYF TGTGCCAGCAGCTTAATGCCTAGCGCGGGGTGGGGCACAGATACGCAGTATTTT
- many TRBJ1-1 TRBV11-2 CASSSSGNTEAFF TGTGCCAGCAGCTCCAGTGGGAACACTGAAGCTTTCTTT
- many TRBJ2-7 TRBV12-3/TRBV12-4 CASSPVAVPYEQYF TGTGCCAGCAGTCCAGTAGCGGTCCCCTACGAGCAGTACTTC
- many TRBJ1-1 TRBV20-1 CSAADRLNTEAFF TGCAGTGCTGCGGACAGATTGAACACTGAAGCTTTCTTT
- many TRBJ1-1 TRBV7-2 CASSLGAGLMNTEAFF TGTGCCAGCAGCTTAGGGGCAGGTCTCATGAACACTGAAGCTTTCTTT
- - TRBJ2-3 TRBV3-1 CASSQAQSSWGTDTQYF TGTGCCAGCAGCCAAGCTCAGTCTAGCTGGGGCACAGATACGCAGTATTTT
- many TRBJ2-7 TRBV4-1 CASSQLHSGEQYF TGCGCCAGCAGCCAACTTCACTCCGGCGAGCAGTACTTC
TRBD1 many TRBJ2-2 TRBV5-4 CASSLGPDRGTGELFF TGTGCCAGCAGCTTGGGACCGGACAGGGGCACCGGGGAGCTGTTTTTT
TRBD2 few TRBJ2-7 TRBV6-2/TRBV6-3 CASRLAGPPYEQYF TGTGCCAGCAGGCTAGCGGGACCCCCCTACGAGCAGTACTTC
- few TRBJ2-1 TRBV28 CASSFGGPWNNEQFF TGTGCCAGCAGTTTCGGGGGTCCATGGAACAATGAGCAGTTCTTC
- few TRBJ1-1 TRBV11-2 CASSEAGVQNTEAFF TGTGCCAGCAGCGAAGCGGGGGTCCAAAACACTGAAGCTTTCTTT
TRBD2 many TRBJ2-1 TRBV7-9 CASSWPGLAGGKEQFF TGTGCCAGCAGCTGGCCCGGACTAGCGGGGGGTAAGGAGCAGTTCTTC
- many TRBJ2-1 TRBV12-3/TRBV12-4 CASSPWGLRSTYNEQFF TGTGCCAGCAGTCCCTGGGGATTGCGGAGTACCTACAATGAGCAGTTCTTC
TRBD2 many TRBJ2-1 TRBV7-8 CASSLRIAGRNNEQFF TGTGCCAGCAGCTTAAGAATAGCGGGACGGAACAATGAGCAGTTCTTC
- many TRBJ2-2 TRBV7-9 CASSSQGSPGELFF TGTGCCAGCAGCTCGCAGGGGTCTCCAGGGGAGCTGTTTTTT
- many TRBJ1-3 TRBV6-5 CASRPDRSSGNTIYF TGTGCCAGCCGTCCCGACAGGAGCTCTGGAAACACCATATATTTT
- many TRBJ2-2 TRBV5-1 CASSATGGIGELFF TGCGCCAGCAGCGCGACAGGTGGGATCGGGGAGCTGTTTTTT
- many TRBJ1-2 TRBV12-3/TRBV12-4 CASSGIGQLANYGYTF TGTGCCAGCAGTGGGATAGGACAGTTAGCTAACTATGGCTACACCTTC
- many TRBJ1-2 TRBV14 CASSPPAWGTGYGYTF TGTGCCAGCAGCCCGCCGGCCTGGGGAACCGGCTATGGCTACACCTTC
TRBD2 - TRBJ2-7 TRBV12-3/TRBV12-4 CASGRVNEQYF TGTGCCAGCGGGAGGGTGAACGAGCAGTACTTC
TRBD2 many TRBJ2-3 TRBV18 CASSPPSSGRRDTQYF TGTGCCAGCTCACCACCTTCTAGCGGGAGACGAGATACGCAGTATTTT
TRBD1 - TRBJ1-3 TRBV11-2 CASSLAETGFGNTIYF TGTGCCAGCAGCTTAGCTGAGACAGGGTTTGGAAACACCATATATTTT
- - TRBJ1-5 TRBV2 CASSGQLGNQPQHF TGTGCCAGCAGTGGACAGTTGGGCAATCAGCCCCAGCATTTT
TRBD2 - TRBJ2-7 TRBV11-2 CASSLEASGSLDEQYF TGTGCCAGCAGCTTAGAGGCTAGCGGGAGTCTCGACGAGCAGTACTTC
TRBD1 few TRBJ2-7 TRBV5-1 CASSPGQGSDEQYF TGCGCCAGCAGCCCCGGACAGGGGTCTGACGAGCAGTACTTC
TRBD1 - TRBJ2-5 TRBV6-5 CASSTDRRQETQYF TGTGCCAGCAGTACGGACAGGAGGCAAGAGACCCAGTACTTC
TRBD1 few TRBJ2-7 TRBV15 CATSRRGQGGEQYF TGTGCCACCAGCAGAAGAGGACAGGGTGGCGAGCAGTACTTC
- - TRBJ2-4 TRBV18 CASSPPSANIQYF TGTGCCAGCTCACCACCTAGCGCGAACATTCAGTACTTC
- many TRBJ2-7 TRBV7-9 CASMAGPGEQYF TGTGCCAGCATGGCAGGACCCGGCGAGCAGTACTTC
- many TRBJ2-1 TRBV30 CAWSERVPYNEQFF TGTGCCTGGAGTGAACGGGTCCCCTACAATGAGCAGTTCTTC
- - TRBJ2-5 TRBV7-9 CASSLLTRDGETQYF TGTGCCAGCAGCTTACTCACGAGGGACGGGGAGACCCAGTACTTC
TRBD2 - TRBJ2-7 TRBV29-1 CSALYWASGRPYEQYF TGCAGCGCTCTTTATTGGGCTAGCGGGAGACCCTACGAGCAGTACTTC
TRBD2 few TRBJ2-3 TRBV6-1 CASQRGDFSTDTQYF TGTGCCAGCCAACGGGGGGATTTCAGCACAGATACGCAGTATTTT
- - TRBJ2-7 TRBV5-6 CASSLGTSRGQYF TGTGCCAGCAGCCTAGGGACCTCCCGCGGGCAGTACTTC
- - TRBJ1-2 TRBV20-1 CSAVRTSGYTF TGCAGTGCTGTGCGGACTTCTGGCTACACCTTC
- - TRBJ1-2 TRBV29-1 CSVEGGGGDGYTF TGCAGCGTTGAAGGGGGAGGGGGAGATGGCTACACCTTC
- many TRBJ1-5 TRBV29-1 CSVGDGNQPQHF TGCAGCGTTGGGGACGGAAATCAGCCCCAGCATTTT
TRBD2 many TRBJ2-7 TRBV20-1 CSAISGRGTYEQYF TGCAGTGCTATTAGCGGGAGGGGAACCTACGAGCAGTACTTC
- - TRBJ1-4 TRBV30 CAWSVVGNEKLFF TGTGCCTGGAGTGTAGTCGGGAATGAAAAACTGTTTTTT
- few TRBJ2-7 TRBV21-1 CASSKVNRVGEQYF TGTGCCAGCAGCAAAGTTAACAGGGTCGGCGAGCAGTACTTC
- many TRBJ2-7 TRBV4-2 CASSQDPGEGSHEQYF TGTGCCAGCAGCCAAGACCCAGGGGAGGGCTCGCACGAGCAGTACTTC
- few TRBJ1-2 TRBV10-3 CAIEQYYGYTF TGTGCCATCGAGCAGTACTATGGCTACACCTTC
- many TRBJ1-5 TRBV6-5 CASGPGAYSNQPQHF TGTGCCAGCGGGCCAGGCGCGTATAGCAATCAGCCCCAGCATTTT
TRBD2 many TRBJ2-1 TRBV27 CASSLDASSGAHNEQFF TGTGCCAGCAGTTTAGATGCGTCTAGCGGGGCCCACAATGAGCAGTTCTTC
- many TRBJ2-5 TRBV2 CASNPSMPGETQYF TGTGCCAGCAACCCGTCTATGCCGGGAGAGACCCAGTACTTC
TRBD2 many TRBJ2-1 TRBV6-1 CASSLRTSGYNEQFF TGTGCCAGCAGTCTCCGGACTAGCGGGTACAATGAGCAGTTCTTC
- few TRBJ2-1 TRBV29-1 CSALAGSYNEQFF TGCAGCGCTCTCGCGGGCTCCTACAATGAGCAGTTCTTC
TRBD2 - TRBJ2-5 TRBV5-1 CASSLGGTSGRQETQYF TGCGCCAGCAGCTTGGGAGGGACTAGCGGGAGGCAAGAGACCCAGTACTTC
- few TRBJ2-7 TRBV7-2 CASSLGPADSYEQYF TGTGCCAGCAGCTTAGGTCCGGCGGATTCCTACGAGCAGTACTTC
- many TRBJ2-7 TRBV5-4 CASSLTVSGTYEQYF TGTGCCAGCAGCTTAACGGTATCAGGGACCTACGAGCAGTACTTC
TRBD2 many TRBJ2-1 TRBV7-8 CASSSGLAGVLNEQFF TGTGCCAGCAGCTCCGGACTAGCGGGAGTACTCAATGAGCAGTTCTTC
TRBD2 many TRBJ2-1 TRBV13 CASSLKGGQGSGEQFF TGTGCCAGCAGCTTAAAGGGAGGGCAGGGTAGCGGTGAGCAGTTCTTC
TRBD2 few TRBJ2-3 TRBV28 CASSLQVLASGDANTDTQYF TGTGCCAGCAGTTTACAGGTTCTGGCTAGCGGAGATGCTAACACAGATACGCAGTATTTT
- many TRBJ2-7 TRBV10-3 CAIRGDKLGYEQYF TGTGCCATCAGGGGGGACAAGTTAGGGTACGAGCAGTACTTC
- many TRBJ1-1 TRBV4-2 CASSQDWGGTEAFF TGTGCCAGCAGCCAAGATTGGGGGGGGACTGAAGCTTTCTTT
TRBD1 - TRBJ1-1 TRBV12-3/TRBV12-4 CASRWAGTGNTEAFF TGTGCCAGCCGTTGGGCCGGGACAGGGAACACTGAAGCTTTCTTT